This T cell receptor (beta chain) emerged from a study of post-analysis software for immune sequencing data. Unique molecular identifiers were present in the TCR beta cDNA libraries. MiXCR was run by TCRdb on the PCR reads, yielding one entry per CDR3 protein. The table records roughly 180,000 distinct CDR3 sequences, 30% of them present only once. This clonotype came up a few times. A read error may produce the germline difference seen at one junction end. The TCR sequence derives from a girl aged 10-17 years with multiple sclerosis. Sequencing was performed on blood.

The CDR3 region has the DNA TGTGCCAGCCCACCACCGATAAGGTCAGAGACCCAGTACTTC. This translates into CASPPPIRSETQYF. V is TRBV18 and J is TRBJ2-5; the D is unclear. The CDR3 loop spans 14 amino acids. The germline V gene has CDR1 KGHSH and CDR2 LQKENI.